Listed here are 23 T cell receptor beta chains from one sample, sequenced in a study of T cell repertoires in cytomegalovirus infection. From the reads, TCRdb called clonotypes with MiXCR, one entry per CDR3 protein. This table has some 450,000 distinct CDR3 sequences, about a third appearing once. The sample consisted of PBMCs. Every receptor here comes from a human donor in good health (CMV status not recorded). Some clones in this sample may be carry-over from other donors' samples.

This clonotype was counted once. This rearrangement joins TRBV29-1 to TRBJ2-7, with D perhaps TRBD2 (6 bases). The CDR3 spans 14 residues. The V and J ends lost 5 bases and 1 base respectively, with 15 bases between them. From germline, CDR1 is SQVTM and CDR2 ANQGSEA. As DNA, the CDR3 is TGCAGCGTTTGGGAGGAGGGAGTTTCCTACGAGCAGTACTTC. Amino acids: CSVWEEGVSYEQYF.

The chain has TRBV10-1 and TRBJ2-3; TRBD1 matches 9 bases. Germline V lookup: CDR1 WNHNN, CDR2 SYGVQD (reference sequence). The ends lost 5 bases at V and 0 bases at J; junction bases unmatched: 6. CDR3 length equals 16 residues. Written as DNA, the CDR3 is TGCGCCAGCAGTCAAGGGACAGGGATGAGCACAGATACGCAGTATTTT. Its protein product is CASSQGTGMSTDTQYF.

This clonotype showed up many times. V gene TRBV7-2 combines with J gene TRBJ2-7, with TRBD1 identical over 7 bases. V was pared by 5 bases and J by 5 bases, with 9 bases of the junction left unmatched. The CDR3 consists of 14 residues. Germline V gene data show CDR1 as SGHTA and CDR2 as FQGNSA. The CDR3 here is CASSPGQKPDEQYF. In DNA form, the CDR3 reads TGTGCCAGCAGCCCGGGACAGAAACCGGACGAGCAGTACTTC.

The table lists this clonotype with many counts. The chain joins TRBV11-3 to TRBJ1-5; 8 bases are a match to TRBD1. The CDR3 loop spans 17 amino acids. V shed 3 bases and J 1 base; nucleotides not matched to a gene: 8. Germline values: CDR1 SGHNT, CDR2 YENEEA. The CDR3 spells CASSFIRGRGSNQPQHF. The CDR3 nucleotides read TGTGCCAGCAGCTTTATCAGGGGGCGCGGGAGCAATCAGCCCCAGCATTTT.

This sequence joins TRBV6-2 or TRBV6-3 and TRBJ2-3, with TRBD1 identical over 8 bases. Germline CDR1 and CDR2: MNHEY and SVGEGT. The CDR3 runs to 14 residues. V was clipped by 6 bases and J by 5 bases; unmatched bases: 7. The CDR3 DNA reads TGTGCCAGCAGCTACAGGGGGTCCAAAGATACGCAGTATTTT. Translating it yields CASSYRGSKDTQYF.

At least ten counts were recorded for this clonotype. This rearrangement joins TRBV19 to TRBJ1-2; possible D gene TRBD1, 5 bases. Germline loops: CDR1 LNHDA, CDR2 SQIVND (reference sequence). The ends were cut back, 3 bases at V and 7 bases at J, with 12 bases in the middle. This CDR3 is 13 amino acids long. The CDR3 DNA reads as TGTGCCAGTAGTATGGGGCCAGGCGGTGGCTACACCTTC. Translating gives CASSMGPGGGYTF.

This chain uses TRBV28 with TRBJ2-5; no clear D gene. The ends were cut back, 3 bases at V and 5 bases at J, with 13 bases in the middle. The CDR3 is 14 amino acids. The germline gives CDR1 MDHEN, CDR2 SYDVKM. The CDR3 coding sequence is TGTGCCAGCAGTTTGGGTGGATACGAGGAGACCCAGTACTTC. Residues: CASSLGGYEETQYF.

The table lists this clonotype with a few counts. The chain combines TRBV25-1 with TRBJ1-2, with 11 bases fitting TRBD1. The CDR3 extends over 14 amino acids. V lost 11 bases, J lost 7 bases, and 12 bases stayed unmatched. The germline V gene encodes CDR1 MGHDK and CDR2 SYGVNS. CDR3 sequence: CARLGTGGMSGYTF. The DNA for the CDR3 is TGTGCCCGACTAGGGACAGGGGGTATGAGTGGCTACACCTTC.

DNA of the CDR3: TGTGCCAGCAGGCCGACCCGGGACATCGGGTATGGCTACACCTTC. Its protein is CASRPTRDIGYGYTF. This sequence joins TRBV11-2 and TRBJ1-2, with TRBD1 as a possible D gene (6 bases). V was clipped by 6 bases and J by 5 bases, with 19 bases between them. This CDR3 region has 15 residues. Per germline, CDR1 SGHAT and CDR2 FQNNGV.

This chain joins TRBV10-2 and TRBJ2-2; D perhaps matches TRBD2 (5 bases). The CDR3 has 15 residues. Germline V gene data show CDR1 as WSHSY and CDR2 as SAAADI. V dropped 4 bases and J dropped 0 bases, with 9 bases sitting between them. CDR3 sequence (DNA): TGCGCCAGCAGTGTAGGCGGGCCGAACACCGGGGAGCTGTTTTTT. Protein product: CASSVGGPNTGELFF.

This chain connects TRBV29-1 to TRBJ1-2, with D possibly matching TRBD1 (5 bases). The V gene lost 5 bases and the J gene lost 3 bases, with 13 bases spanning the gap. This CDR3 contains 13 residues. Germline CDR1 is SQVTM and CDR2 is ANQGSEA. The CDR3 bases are TGCAGCGTTACCCTGGGGGGAGACTATGGCTACACCTTC. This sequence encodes CSVTLGGDYGYTF. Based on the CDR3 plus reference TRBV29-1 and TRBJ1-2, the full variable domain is SAVISQKPSRDICQRGTSLTIQCQVDSQVTMMFWYRQQPGQSLTLIATANQGSEATYESGFVIDKFPISRPNLTFSTLTVSNMSPEDSSIYLCSVTLGGDYGYTFGSGTRLTVV.

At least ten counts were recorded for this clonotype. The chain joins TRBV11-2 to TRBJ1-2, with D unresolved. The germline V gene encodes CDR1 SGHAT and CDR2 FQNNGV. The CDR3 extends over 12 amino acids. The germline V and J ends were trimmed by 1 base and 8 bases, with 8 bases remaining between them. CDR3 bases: TGTGCCAGCAGCTTAGTTTCGGGCGGCTACACCTTC. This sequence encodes CASSLVSGGYTF.

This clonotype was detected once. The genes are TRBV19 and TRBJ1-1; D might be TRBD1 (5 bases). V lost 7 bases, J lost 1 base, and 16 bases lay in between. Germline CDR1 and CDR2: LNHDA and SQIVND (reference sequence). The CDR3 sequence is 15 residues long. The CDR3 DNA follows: TGTGCCAGTAATGGTCTCGCAGGGACGAACACTGAAGCTTTCTTT. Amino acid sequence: CASNGLAGTNTEAFF.

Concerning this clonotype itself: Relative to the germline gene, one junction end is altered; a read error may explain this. The CDR3 is CASSRGLGVGGYNF. The CDR3 DNA follows: TGTGCCAGCAGCCGAGGGCTGGGGGTTGGTGGCTACAACTTC. This rearrangement joins TRBV28 to TRBJ1-2; D is perhaps TRBD1 (5 bases). Germline assignment: CDR1 MDHEN and CDR2 SYDVKM. The length of the CDR3 is 14 residues.

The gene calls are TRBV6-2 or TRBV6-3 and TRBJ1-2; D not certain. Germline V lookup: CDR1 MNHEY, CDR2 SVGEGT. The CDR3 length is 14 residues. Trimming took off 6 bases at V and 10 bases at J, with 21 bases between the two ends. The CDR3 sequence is CASSPQDPGSVYTF. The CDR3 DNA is TGTGCCAGCAGCCCCCAGGACCCCGGCTCGGTCTACACCTTC.

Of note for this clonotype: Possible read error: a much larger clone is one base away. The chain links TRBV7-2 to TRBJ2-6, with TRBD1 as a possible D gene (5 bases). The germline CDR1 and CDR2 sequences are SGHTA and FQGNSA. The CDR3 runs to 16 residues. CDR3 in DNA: TGTGCCAGCAGCTTAGTTGGCAACTCTGGGGCCAACGTCCTGCCTTTC. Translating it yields CASSLVGNSGANVLPF.

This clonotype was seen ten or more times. The DNA of the CDR3 is TGTGCCAGCAGCTCCCGGGGTAATGAAAAACTGTTTTTT. Its translation: CASSSRGNEKLFF. The V gene is TRBV7-6, the J gene TRBJ1-4; no clear D gene. Trimming removed 4 bases from V and 4 bases from J, with 7 bases in between. Germline loops: CDR1 SGHVS, CDR2 FNYEAQ. The CDR3 is 13 amino acids.

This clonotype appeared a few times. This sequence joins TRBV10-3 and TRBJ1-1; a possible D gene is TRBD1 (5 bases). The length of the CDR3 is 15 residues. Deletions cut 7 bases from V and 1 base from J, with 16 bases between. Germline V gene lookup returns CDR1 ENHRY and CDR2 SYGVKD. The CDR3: CAINPQGLQNTEAFF. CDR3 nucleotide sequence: TGTGCCATCAACCCCCAGGGCCTACAGAACACTGAAGCTTTCTTT.

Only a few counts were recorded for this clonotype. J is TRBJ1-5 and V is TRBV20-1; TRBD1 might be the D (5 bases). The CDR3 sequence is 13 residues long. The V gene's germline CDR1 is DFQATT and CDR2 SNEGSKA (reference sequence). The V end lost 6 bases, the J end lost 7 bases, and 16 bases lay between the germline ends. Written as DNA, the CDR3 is TGCAGTGCAACCTTCGGGGCTGGGCAGCCCCAGCATTTT. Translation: CSATFGAGQPQHF.

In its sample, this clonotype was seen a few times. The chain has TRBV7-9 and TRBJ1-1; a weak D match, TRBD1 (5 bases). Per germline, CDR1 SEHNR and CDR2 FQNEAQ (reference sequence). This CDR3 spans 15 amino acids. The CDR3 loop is CAGGGGVGMNTEAFF. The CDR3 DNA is TGTGCGGGGGGGGGAGGGGTCGGGATGAACACTGAAGCTTTCTTT.

The CDR3 DNA follows: TGTGCCAGCAAAGTAGCGGGGGGCTCCTACAATGAGCAGTTCTTC. This translates into CASKVAGGSYNEQFF. The J gene is TRBJ2-1, the V gene TRBV12-3 or TRBV12-4; 10 bases align to TRBD2. Germline trimming cut 7 bases from V and 0 bases from J; bases unmatched to any gene: 3. The CDR3 has 15 amino acids.

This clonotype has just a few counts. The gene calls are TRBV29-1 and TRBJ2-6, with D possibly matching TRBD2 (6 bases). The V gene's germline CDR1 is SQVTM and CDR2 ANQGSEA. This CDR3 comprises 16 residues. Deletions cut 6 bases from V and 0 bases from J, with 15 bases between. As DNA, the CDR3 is TGCAGCGTCCCTGGGGCGGGATCCTCTGGGGCCAACGTCCTGACTTTC. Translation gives CSVPGAGSSGANVLTF.

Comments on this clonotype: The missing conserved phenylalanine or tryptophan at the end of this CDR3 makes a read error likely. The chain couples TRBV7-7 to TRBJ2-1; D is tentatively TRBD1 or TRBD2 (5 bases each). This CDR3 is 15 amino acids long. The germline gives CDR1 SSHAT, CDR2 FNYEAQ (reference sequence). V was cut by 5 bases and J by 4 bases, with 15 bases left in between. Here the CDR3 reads CASSTGTNLYNEQFS. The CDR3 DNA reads TGTGCCAGCAGCACCGGGACCAACCTTTACAATGAGCAGTTCTCC.